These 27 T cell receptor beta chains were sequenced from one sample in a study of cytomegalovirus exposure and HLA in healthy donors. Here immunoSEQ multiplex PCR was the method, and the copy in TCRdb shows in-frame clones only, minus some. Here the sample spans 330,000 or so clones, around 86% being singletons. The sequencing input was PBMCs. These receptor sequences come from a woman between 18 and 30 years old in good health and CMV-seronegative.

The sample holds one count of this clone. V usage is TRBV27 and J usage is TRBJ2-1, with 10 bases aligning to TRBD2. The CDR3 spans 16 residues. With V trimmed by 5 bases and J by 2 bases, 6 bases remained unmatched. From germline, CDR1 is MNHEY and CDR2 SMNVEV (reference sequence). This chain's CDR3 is CASSTPSGSTYNEQFF. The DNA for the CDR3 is TGTGCCAGCAGTACCCCTAGCGGGAGTACCTACAATGAGCAGTTCTTC.

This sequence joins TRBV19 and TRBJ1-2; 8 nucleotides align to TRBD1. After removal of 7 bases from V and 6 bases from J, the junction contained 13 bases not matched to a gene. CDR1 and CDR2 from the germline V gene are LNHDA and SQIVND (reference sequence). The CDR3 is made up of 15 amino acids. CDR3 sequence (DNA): TGTGCCAGTACAAGCCGGGACAGGATCCCCCATGGCTACACCTTC. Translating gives CASTSRDRIPHGYTF.

For the CDR3, the DNA is TGTGCCAGCAGCGTACAGGGGTCTTCCGGGGACAATGAGCAGTTCTTC. This translates into CASSVQGSSGDNEQFF. The rearrangement joins TRBV11-3 to TRBJ2-1; TRBD1 matches 7 bases. V lost 5 bases to trimming and J lost 5 bases; unmatched junction nucleotides: 12. Germline lookup yields CDR1 SGHNT and CDR2 YENEEA. The CDR3 is 16 amino acids.

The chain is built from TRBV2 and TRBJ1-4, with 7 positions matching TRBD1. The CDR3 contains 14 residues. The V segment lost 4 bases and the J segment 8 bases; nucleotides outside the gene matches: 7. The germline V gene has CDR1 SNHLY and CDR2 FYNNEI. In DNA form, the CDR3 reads TGTGCCAGCAGTGGGGAGACAGGGAGAGAAAAACTGTTTTTT. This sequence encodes CASSGETGREKLFF.

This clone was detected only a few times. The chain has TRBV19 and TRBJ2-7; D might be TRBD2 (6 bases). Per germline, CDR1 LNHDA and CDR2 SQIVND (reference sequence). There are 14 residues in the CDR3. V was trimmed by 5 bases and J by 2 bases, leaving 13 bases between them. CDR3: CASSGGTTTYEQYF. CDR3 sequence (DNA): TGTGCCAGTAGTGGAGGGACGACGACCTACGAGCAGTACTTC. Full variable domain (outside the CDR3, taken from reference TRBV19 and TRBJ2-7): DGGITQSPKYLFRKEGQNVTLSCEQNLNHDAMYWYRQDPGQGLRLIYYSQIVNDFQKGDIAEGYSVSREKKESFPLTVTSAQKNPTAFYLCASSGGTTTYEQYFGPGTRLTVT.

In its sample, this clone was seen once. The CDR3 DNA follows: TGTGCCAGTAGTATAGATCGGACAGGGTCTAACTATGGCTACACCTTC. It specifies CASSIDRTGSNYGYTF. V and J are TRBV19 and TRBJ1-2; 8 positions agree with TRBD1. The CDR3 totals 16 residues. Germline CDR1 is LNHDA and CDR2 is SQIVND (reference sequence). The trim removed 0 bases at V and 0 bases at J, leaving 3 bases unmatched.

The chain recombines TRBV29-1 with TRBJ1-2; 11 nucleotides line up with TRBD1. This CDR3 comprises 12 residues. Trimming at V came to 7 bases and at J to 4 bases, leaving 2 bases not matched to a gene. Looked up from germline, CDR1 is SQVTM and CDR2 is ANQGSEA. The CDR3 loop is CSAGQGGYGYTF. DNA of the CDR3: TGCAGCGCGGGACAGGGGGGCTATGGCTACACCTTC.

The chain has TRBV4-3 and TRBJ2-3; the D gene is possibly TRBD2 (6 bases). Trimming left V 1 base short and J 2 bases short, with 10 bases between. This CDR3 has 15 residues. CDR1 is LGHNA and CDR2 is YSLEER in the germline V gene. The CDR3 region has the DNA TGCGCCAGCAGCCAAGGACTAGGCAACACAGATACGCAGTATTTT. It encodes CASSQGLGNTDTQYF.

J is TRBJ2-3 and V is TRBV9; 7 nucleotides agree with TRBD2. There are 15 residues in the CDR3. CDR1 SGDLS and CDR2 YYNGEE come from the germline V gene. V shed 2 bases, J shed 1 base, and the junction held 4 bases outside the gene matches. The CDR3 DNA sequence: TGTGCCAGCAGCGTCCGGGGAGGGGGCACAGATACGCAGTATTTT. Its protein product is CASSVRGGGTDTQYF.

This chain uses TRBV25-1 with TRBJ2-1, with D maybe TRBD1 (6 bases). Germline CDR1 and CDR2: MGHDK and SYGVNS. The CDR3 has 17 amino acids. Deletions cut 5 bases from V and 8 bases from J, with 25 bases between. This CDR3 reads CASSSQGGGIKDDEQFF. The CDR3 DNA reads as TGTGCCAGCAGTTCACAGGGCGGCGGCATCAAGGACGATGAGCAGTTCTTC.

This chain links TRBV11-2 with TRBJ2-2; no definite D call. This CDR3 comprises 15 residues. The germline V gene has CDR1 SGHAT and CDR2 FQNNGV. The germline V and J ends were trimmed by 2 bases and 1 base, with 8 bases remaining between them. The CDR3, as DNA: TGTGCCAGCAGCTTAAGACTCCTGAACACCGGGGAGCTGTTTTTT. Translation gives CASSLRLLNTGELFF.

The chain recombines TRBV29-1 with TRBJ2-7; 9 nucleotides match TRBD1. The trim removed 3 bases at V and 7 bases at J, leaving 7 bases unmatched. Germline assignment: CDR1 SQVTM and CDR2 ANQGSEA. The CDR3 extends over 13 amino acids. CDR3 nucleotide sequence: TGCAGCGTTGACGGGACAGGGTTAGTAGAGCAGTACTTC. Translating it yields CSVDGTGLVEQYF.

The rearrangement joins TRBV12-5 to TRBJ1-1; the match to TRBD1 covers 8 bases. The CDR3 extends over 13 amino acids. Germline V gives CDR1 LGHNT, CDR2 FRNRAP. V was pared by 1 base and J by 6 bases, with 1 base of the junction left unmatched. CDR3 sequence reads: CASGLADRAEAFF. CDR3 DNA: TGTGCTAGTGGTTTGGCGGACAGGGCTGAAGCTTTCTTT.

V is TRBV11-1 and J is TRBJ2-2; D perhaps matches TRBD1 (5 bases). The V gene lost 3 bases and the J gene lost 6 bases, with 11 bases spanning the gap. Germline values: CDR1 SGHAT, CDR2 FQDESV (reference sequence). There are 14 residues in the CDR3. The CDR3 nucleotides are TGTGCCAGCAGCTTTGGTATAGGGGCCGGGGAGCTGTTTTTT. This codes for CASSFGIGAGELFF.

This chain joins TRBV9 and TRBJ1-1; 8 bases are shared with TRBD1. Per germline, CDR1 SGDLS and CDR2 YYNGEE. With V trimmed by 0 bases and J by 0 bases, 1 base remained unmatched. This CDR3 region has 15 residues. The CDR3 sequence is CASSVDRGMNTEAFF. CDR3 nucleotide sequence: TGTGCCAGCAGCGTAGACAGGGGGATGAACACTGAAGCTTTCTTT.

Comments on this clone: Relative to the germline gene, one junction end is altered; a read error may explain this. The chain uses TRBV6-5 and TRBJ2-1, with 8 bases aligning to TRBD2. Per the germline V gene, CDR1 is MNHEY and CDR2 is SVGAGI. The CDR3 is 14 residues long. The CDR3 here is CASSSASGYSEQFF. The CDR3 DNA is TGTGCCAGCAGTTCGGCTAGCGGGTACAGTGAGCAGTTCTTC.

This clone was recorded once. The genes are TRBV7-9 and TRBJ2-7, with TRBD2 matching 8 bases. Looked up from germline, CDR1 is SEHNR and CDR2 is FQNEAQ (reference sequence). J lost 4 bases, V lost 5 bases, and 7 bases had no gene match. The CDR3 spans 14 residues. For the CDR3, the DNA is TGTGCCAGCAGCCTTTCAAGCGGGAGATACGAGCAGTACTTC. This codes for CASSLSSGRYEQYF.

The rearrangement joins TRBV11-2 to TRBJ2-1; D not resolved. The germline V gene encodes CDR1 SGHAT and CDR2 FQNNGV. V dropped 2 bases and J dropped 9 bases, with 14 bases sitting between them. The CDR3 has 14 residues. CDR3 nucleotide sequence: TGTGCCAGCAGCTTAATCGAGTTACGGAGTGAGCAGTTCTTC. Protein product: CASSLIELRSEQFF. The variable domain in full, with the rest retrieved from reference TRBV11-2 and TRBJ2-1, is EAGVAQSPRYKIIEKRQSVAFWCNPISGHATLYWYQQILGQGPKLLIQFQNNGVVDDSQLPKDRFSAERLKGVDSTLKIQPAKLEDSAVYLCASSLIELRSEQFFGPGTRLTVL.

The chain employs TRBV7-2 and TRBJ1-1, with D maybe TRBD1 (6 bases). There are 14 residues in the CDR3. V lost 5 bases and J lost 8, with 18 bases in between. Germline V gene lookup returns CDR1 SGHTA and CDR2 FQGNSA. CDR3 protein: CASSPSPGGPEAFF. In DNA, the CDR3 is TGTGCCAGCAGCCCTTCCCCCGGGGGGCCGGAAGCTTTCTTT.

In DNA, the CDR3 is TGTGCCAGCAGTTTATCGAACCCAGCGGGGGGCTACGAGCAGTACTTC. It yields the protein CASSLSNPAGGYEQYF. This sequence joins TRBV27 and TRBJ2-7; 9 bases agree with TRBD2. This CDR3 comprises 16 residues. Losses at the gene ends were 0 bases for V and 3 bases for J; bases not matched to a gene: 6. CDR1 and CDR2 (germline): MNHEY, SMNVEV (reference sequence).

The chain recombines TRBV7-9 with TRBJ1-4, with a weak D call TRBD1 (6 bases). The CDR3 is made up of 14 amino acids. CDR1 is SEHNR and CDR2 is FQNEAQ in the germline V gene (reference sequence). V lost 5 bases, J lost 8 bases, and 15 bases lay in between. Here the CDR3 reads CASSPVKGVEKLFF. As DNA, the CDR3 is TGTGCCAGCAGCCCTGTAAAGGGGGTCGAAAAACTGTTTTTT.

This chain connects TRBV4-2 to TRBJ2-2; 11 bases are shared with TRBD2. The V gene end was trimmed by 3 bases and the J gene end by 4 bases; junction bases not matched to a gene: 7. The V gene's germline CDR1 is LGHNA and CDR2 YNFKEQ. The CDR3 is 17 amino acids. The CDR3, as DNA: TGTGCCAGCAGCCATCCCCCCGGGACTAGCGGCACCGGGGAGCTGTTTTTT. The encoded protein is CASSHPPGTSGTGELFF.

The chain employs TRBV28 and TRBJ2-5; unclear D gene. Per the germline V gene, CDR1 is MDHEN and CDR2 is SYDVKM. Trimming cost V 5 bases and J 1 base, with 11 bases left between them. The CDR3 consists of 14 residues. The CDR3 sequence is CASSQLRFQETQYF. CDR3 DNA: TGTGCCAGCAGTCAACTAAGATTCCAAGAGACCCAGTACTTC.

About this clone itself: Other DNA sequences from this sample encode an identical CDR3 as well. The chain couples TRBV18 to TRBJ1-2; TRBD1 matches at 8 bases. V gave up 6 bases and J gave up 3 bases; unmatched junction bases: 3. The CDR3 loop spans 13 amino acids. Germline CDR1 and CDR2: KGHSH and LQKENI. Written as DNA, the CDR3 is TGTGCCAGCTCCTTGACAGGGGACTATGGCTACACCTTC. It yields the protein CASSLTGDYGYTF.

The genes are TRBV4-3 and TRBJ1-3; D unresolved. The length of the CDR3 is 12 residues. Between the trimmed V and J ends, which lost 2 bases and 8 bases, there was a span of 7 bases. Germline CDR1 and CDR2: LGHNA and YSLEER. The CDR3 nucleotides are TGCGCCAGCAGCCAATCCCGCGACACCATATATTTT. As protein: CASSQSRDTIYF.

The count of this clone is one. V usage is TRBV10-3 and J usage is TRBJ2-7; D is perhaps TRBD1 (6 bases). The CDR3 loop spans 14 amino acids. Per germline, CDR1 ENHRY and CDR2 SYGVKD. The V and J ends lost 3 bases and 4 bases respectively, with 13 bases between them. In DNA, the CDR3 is TGTGCCATCAGTGATAGTAGGGGGTTATACGAGCAGTACTTC. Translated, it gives CAISDSRGLYEQYF.

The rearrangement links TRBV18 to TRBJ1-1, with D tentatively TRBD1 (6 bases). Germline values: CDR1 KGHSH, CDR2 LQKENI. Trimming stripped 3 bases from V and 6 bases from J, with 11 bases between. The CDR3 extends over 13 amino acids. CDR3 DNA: TGTGCCAGCTCACCGGCGGGGGCAGCTGAAGCTTTCTTT. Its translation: CASSPAGAAEAFF.